This is a list of T cell receptor beta chains from one sample in a study of PD-1 blockade in classical Hodgkin lymphoma. Only in-frame clones appear in the TCRdb table, and some are missing; sequencing was by immunoSEQ multiplex PCR. The data hold 80,000 to 95,000 clones, with over 80% observed a single time. Sequencing was performed on peripheral blood mononuclear cells (PBMCs), taken before the fourth cycle of nivolumab. The receptor set was obtained from a human donor with classical Hodgkin lymphoma. Both conserved end residues are part of each CDR3. D genes are given only for firm matches. Size is stated for part of the rows, as once, few or many counts, or as a class when the clone is expanded.

d_call: TRBD2
j_call: TRBJ2-7
v_call: TRBV6-1
clone_size: few
cdr3_aa: CASSGQREVVWQQYF
cdr3_nt: TGTGCCAGCAGTGGGCAGCGGGAGGTCGTCTGGCAGCAGTACTTC

d_call: TRBD2
j_call: TRBJ2-4
v_call: TRBV6-5
clone_size: .
cdr3_aa: CASSPGLADANIQYF
cdr3_nt: TGTGCCAGCAGCCCTGGACTAGCGGATGCAAACATTCAGTACTTC

d_call: TRBD2
j_call: TRBJ2-2
v_call: TRBV7-7
clone_size: few
cdr3_aa: CASSFSSGRAGNTGELFF
cdr3_nt: TGTGCCAGCAGCTTTTCCAGCGGGAGGGCCGGGAACACCGGGGAGCTGTTTTTT

d_call: TRBD2
j_call: TRBJ2-5
v_call: TRBV4-2
clone_size: .
cdr3_aa: CASSQDPAGGIQETQYF
cdr3_nt: TGTGCCAGCAGCCAAGACCCGGCGGGAGGCATCCAAGAGACCCAGTACTTC

d_call: TRBD1
j_call: TRBJ1-2
v_call: TRBV6-5
clone_size: .
cdr3_aa: CASNRQGESYGYTF
cdr3_nt: TGTGCCAGCAACCGACAGGGTGAAAGCTATGGCTACACCTTC

d_call: .
j_call: TRBJ2-7
v_call: TRBV14
clone_size: .
cdr3_aa: CASSQDWSGTQNF
cdr3_nt: TGTGCCAGCAGCCAAGATTGGTCCGGGACTCAGAACTTC

d_call: .
j_call: TRBJ2-3
v_call: TRBV10-3
clone_size: .
cdr3_aa: CAISGTSDTQYF
cdr3_nt: TGTGCCATCAGTGGCACTTCAGATACGCAGTATTTT

d_call: .
j_call: TRBJ2-7
v_call: TRBV7-9
clone_size: .
cdr3_aa: CASSQDWYEQYF
cdr3_nt: TGTGCCAGCAGCCAGGACTGGTACGAGCAGTACTTC

d_call: .
j_call: TRBJ2-7
v_call: TRBV7-2
clone_size: .
cdr3_aa: CASSPSWLVSYEQYF
cdr3_nt: TGTGCCAGCAGTCCCTCCTGGCTAGTTTCCTACGAGCAGTACTTC

d_call: .
j_call: TRBJ2-4
v_call: TRBV4-1
clone_size: once
cdr3_aa: CASSQDRGVAKNIQYF
cdr3_nt: TGCGCCAGCAGCCAAGATAGAGGCGTGGCCAAAAACATTCAGTACTTC

d_call: .
j_call: TRBJ1-4
v_call: TRBV5-1
clone_size: .
cdr3_aa: CASSLGALNEKLFF
cdr3_nt: TGCGCCAGCAGCTTGGGGGCCCTTAATGAAAAACTGTTTTTT

d_call: TRBD2
j_call: TRBJ2-2
v_call: TRBV30
clone_size: .
cdr3_aa: CAWRLGASGTGELFF
cdr3_nt: TGTGCCTGGCGCTTAGGGGCTAGCGGGACCGGGGAGCTGTTTTTT

d_call: .
j_call: TRBJ2-7
v_call: TRBV9
clone_size: .
cdr3_aa: CASSVALAGAPYEQYF
cdr3_nt: TGTGCCAGCAGCGTAGCTCTGGCAGGGGCCCCCTACGAGCAGTACTTC

d_call: .
j_call: TRBJ1-2
v_call: TRBV7-9
clone_size: .
cdr3_aa: CASSRPSEQRIGYTF
cdr3_nt: TGTGCCAGCAGCCGGCCCTCTGAACAGAGAATTGGCTACACCTTC

d_call: TRBD1
j_call: TRBJ2-7
v_call: TRBV19
clone_size: once
cdr3_aa: CASSILGQVHYEQYF
cdr3_nt: TGTGCCAGTAGTATATTGGGACAGGTACATTACGAGCAGTACTTC

d_call: TRBD2
j_call: TRBJ2-5
v_call: TRBV7-2
clone_size: .
cdr3_aa: CASSLPPGLAVQETQYF
cdr3_nt: TGTGCCAGCAGCTTACCCCCGGGACTAGCGGTCCAAGAGACCCAGTACTTC

d_call: TRBD1
j_call: TRBJ1-5
v_call: TRBV5-6
clone_size: .
cdr3_aa: CASSADRGQNQPQHF
cdr3_nt: TGTGCCAGCAGCGCGGACAGGGGTCAGAATCAGCCCCAGCATTTT

d_call: .
j_call: TRBJ2-7
v_call: TRBV28
clone_size: .
cdr3_aa: CASSRAGQLSSYEQYF
cdr3_nt: TGTGCCAGCAGTCGGGCGGGGCAGCTGAGCTCCTACGAGCAGTACTTC

d_call: TRBD1
j_call: TRBJ1-4
v_call: TRBV6-5
clone_size: .
cdr3_aa: CASSYRTGDSEKLFF
cdr3_nt: TGTGCCAGCAGTTACCGCACAGGGGACAGTGAAAAACTGTTTTTT

d_call: .
j_call: TRBJ1-4
v_call: TRBV27
clone_size: .
cdr3_aa: CASSLSIVANEKLFF
cdr3_nt: TGTGCCAGCAGTTTATCAATCGTAGCTAATGAAAAACTGTTTTTT

d_call: .
j_call: TRBJ1-2
v_call: TRBV19
clone_size: .
cdr3_aa: CASSIDLGGNYGYTF
cdr3_nt: TGTGCCAGTAGTATAGATCTGGGAGGCAACTATGGCTACACCTTC

d_call: .
j_call: TRBJ2-3
v_call: TRBV7-9
clone_size: .
cdr3_aa: CASSFDVTQYF
cdr3_nt: TGTGCCAGCAGCTTCGACGTTACGCAGTATTTT

d_call: TRBD1
j_call: TRBJ2-3
v_call: TRBV19
clone_size: .
cdr3_aa: CASSMWTGVTDTQYF
cdr3_nt: TGTGCCAGTAGTATGTGGACAGGGGTTACCGATACGCAGTATTTT

d_call: .
j_call: TRBJ2-6
v_call: TRBV5-1
clone_size: .
cdr3_aa: CASTLGGAGANVLTF
cdr3_nt: TGCGCCAGCACCCTTGGAGGGGCTGGGGCCAACGTCCTGACTTTC

d_call: .
j_call: TRBJ2-4
v_call: TRBV5-8
clone_size: .
cdr3_aa: CASVRGNPAAIQYF
cdr3_nt: TGTGCCAGCGTCCGGGGAAACCCCGCTGCGATTCAGTACTTC

d_call: .
j_call: TRBJ2-1
v_call: TRBV10-3
clone_size: .
cdr3_aa: CAISRTPEGNEQFF
cdr3_nt: TGTGCCATCAGTCGGACTCCCGAGGGTAATGAGCAGTTCTTC